This T cell receptor (beta chain) was found in a study of T cells in Graves' hyperthyroidism and ophthalmopathy. From RNA transcripts, TCR beta CDR3 regions were amplified. HTBI primers were the set used in a first-round RT-PCR of the TCR CDR3. TCRdb redid the calling of the multiplex PCR reads with MiXCR, one entry per CDR3 protein. The table has approximately 600,000 distinct CDR3 sequences, around 15% seen once. This clonotype turned up a few times. Pregnant or lactating patients were excluded, as were those with uncontrolled infection or other autoimmune disease. Orbital computed tomography and thyroid ultrasound, together with serum TRAb and thyroxine and clinical symptoms, were used for diagnoses. Trimming cost V 6 bases and J 2 bases, with 8 bases left between them. The CDR3 is 12 amino acids. Germline V gene lookup returns CDR1 MNHEY and CDR2 SVGEGT.

The chain couples TRBV6-2 or TRBV6-3 to TRBJ2-7; D is ambiguous. The source of this sequence is a woman aged 30 to 39 with Graves' hyperthyroidism. Sequencing used blood. CDR3 bases: TGTGCCAGCAGGGCAGCCCCCTACGAGCAGTACTTC. This codes for CASRAAPYEQYF.